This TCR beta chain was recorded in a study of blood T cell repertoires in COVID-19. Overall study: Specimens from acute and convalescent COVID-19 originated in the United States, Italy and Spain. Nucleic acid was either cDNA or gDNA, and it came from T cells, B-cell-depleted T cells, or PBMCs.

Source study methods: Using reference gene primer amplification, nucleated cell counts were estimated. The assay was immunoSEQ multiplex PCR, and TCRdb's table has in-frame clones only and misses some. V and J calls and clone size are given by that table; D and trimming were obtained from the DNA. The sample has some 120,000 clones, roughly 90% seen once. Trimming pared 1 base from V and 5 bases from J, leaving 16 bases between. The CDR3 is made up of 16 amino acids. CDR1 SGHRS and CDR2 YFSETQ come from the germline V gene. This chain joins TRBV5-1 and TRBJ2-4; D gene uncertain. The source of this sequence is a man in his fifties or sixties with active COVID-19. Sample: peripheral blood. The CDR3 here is CASSLSSGSIQNIQYF. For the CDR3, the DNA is TGCGCCAGCAGCTTGTCGTCAGGCTCCATCCAAAACATTCAGTACTTC.